The 20 T cell receptor beta chains below come from one sample, sequenced in a study of T-cell reconstitution after alpha-beta-depleted transplantation in children (TCRdb year 2016). Receptor libraries were prepared by PCR. Sequencer: Illumina HiSeq 2500. TCR library preparation used molecular barcoding, with unique molecular identifiers applied to normalize quantification of the TCRbeta repertoire. TCRdb handled the public reads itself, with Q25 trimming in fastp and clone calling in MiXCR, and kept productive beta chains. Under each unique CDR3 protein, matching rows form one entry showing the most common genes and DNA. This sample comprises under 350,000 distinct CDR3 sequences, 9.9% of them detected only once. About 9.5% of the sample belongs to the ten largest clones. Sequencing was performed on PBMCs from the stem cell graft donor, taken from the stem cell graft. The receptors come from a human donor who donated a stem cell graft to a child with SCID.

This clonotype was counted between two and nine times. The chain recombines TRBV18 with TRBJ2-7; tentatively, D is TRBD2 (5 bases). Trimming removed 2 bases at V and 3 bases at J, with 8 bases between. Per germline, CDR1 KGHSH and CDR2 LQKENI. CDR3 length: 13 residues. CDR3 DNA sequence: TGTGCCAGCTCACCATGGGAGCACTACGAGCAGTACTTC. Its translation is CASSPWEHYEQYF.

This clonotype was seen only a few times. The gene calls are TRBV20-1 and TRBJ1-1; TRBD1 aligns across 10 bases. CDR1 and CDR2 (germline): DFQATT, SNEGSKA (reference sequence). Losses at the gene ends were 3 bases for V and 5 bases for J; bases not matched to a gene: 6. The CDR3 consists of 14 residues. CDR3 in amino acids: CSARGDRGGTEAFF. The CDR3 nucleotides are TGCAGTGCTAGGGGGGACAGGGGCGGAACTGAAGCTTTCTTT.

This chain uses TRBV5-1 with TRBJ2-3, with TRBD1 matching 8 bases. From germline, CDR1 is SGHRS and CDR2 YFSETQ. Unmatched junction bases numbered 8, after V lost 4 bases and J lost 4 bases. The CDR3 is made up of 15 amino acids. CDR3 coding DNA: TGCGCCAGCAGCCGGACAGGGCTGGTCCCAGATACGCAGTATTTT. It is translated as CASSRTGLVPDTQYF.

This clonotype was counted between two and nine times. This chain connects TRBV3-1 to TRBJ2-3; 8 bases map to TRBD2. The CDR3 runs to 16 residues. Unmatched junction bases numbered 4, after V lost 0 bases and J lost 2 bases. CDR1 and CDR2 (germline): LGHDT, YNNKEL (reference sequence). CDR3: CASSQEYGGATDTQYF. The DNA of the CDR3 is TGTGCCAGCAGCCAAGAATACGGGGGGGCCACAGATACGCAGTATTTT.

The sample holds a few counts of this clonotype. The rearrangement joins TRBV10-3 to TRBJ2-7, with a tentative D call TRBD2 (6 bases). Germline CDR1 reads ENHRY; CDR2 reads SYGVKD. The CDR3 has 11 amino acids. V dropped 8 bases and J dropped 3 bases, with 8 bases sitting between them. The CDR3 sequence is CAIGGIYEQYF. The DNA of the CDR3 is TGTGCCATCGGGGGGATCTACGAGCAGTACTTC.

This clonotype was found a few times. J is TRBJ2-7 and V is TRBV7-9, with TRBD1 identical over 10 bases. V was pared by 0 bases and J by 3 bases, with 2 bases of the junction left unmatched. The CDR3 sequence is 15 residues long. Germline loops: CDR1 SEHNR, CDR2 FQNEAQ (reference sequence). The CDR3 sequence: CASSLAGQGHYEQYF. The CDR3 DNA sequence: TGTGCCAGCAGCTTAGCGGGACAGGGGCACTACGAGCAGTACTTC.

The V gene is TRBV4-1, the J gene TRBJ2-7; D is ambiguous. The germline gives CDR1 MGHRA, CDR2 YSYEKL. CDR3 length: 14 amino acids. Trimming took off 1 base at V and 2 bases at J, with 9 bases between the two ends. In DNA, the CDR3 is TGCGCCAGCAGCCAAGTCGGAGTGGCCTACGAGCAGTACTTC. It is translated as CASSQVGVAYEQYF.

There are a few counts of this clonotype. The chain employs TRBV21-1 and TRBJ1-2. TRBV21-1 is annotated as a pseudogene. This CDR3 is 15 amino acids long. The CDR3 nucleotides read TGTGCCAGCACAAAGGGAAGAGTAGCTAACTATGGCTACACCTTC. It specifies CASTKGRVANYGYTF.

This clonotype was seen many times. The chain employs TRBV2 and TRBJ2-5; 7 bases are a match to TRBD2. The CDR3 covers 12 residues. V was clipped by 6 bases and J by 5 bases; unmatched bases: 3. Germline CDR1 is SNHLY and CDR2 is FYNNEI. The CDR3, as DNA: TGTGCCAGCAGGGGAGGGTGGGAGACCCAGTACTTC. Amino acid sequence: CASRGGWETQYF. Drawing the rest from reference TRBV2 and TRBJ2-5, the complete variable domain is EPEVTQTPSHQVTQMGQEVILRCVPISNHLYFYWYRQILGQKVEFLVSFYNNEISEKSEIFDDQFSVERPDGSNFTLKIRSTKLEDSAMYFCASRGGWETQYFGPGTRLLVL.

This clonotype has just a few counts. The V gene is TRBV6-5, the J gene TRBJ2-5; D possibly corresponds to TRBD1 (8 bases). The CDR3 spans 15 residues. The germline V and J ends were trimmed by 0 bases and 4 bases, with 12 bases remaining between them. The V gene's germline CDR1 is MNHEY and CDR2 SVGAGI. The CDR3 region has the DNA TGTGCCAGCAGTTACTCGACAGGGGAGGGAGAGACCCAGTACTTC. It encodes CASSYSTGEGETQYF.

The chain recombines TRBV12-3 or TRBV12-4 with TRBJ2-7; tentatively, D is TRBD1 or TRBD2 (5 bases each). This CDR3 has 13 amino acids. V lost 4 bases and J lost 3, with 10 bases in between. Written as DNA, the CDR3 is TGTGCCAGCAGTTGGGCTGGGGGCTACGAGCAGTACTTC. It is translated as CASSWAGGYEQYF.

The rearrangement uses TRBV19 and TRBJ2-3, with 8 bases matching TRBD2. Per the germline V gene, CDR1 is LNHDA and CDR2 is SQIVND (reference sequence). V shed 7 bases, J shed 3 bases, and the junction held 15 bases outside the gene matches. The CDR3 sequence is 17 residues long. CDR3 in DNA: TGTGCCAGTACCCCGGGGGGGACCCGCGTACGGACAGATACGCAGTATTTT. This codes for CASTPGGTRVRTDTQYF.

This clonotype was counted ten times or more. This chain's CDR3 is CASSFRTSGDTDTQYF. The CDR3 coding sequence is TGTGCCAGCAGCTTCAGGACTAGCGGGGATACAGATACGCAGTATTTT. The genes are TRBV11-2 and TRBJ2-3, with 12 bases lining up with TRBD2. V lost 3 bases, J lost 3 bases, and 4 bases stayed unmatched. The CDR3 has 16 amino acids. Germline values: CDR1 SGHAT, CDR2 FQNNGV.

This clonotype was detected a few times. CDR3 coding DNA: TGCGCCAGCAGCTACGACAAGACTAATTCACCCCTCCACTTT. The encoded protein is CASSYDKTNSPLHF. The rearrangement links TRBV5-1 to TRBJ1-6; D unresolved. Germline-derived CDR1 and CDR2 are SGHRS and YFSETQ. V lost 3 bases and J 6 bases, leaving 10 bases between the germline ends. This CDR3 spans 14 amino acids.

This clonotype came up a few times. The chain couples TRBV5-1 to TRBJ2-5, with D hard to call. The V end lost 0 bases, the J end lost 4 bases, and 7 bases lay between the germline ends. This CDR3 contains 13 residues. CDR1 is SGHRS and CDR2 is YFSETQ in the germline V gene. CDR3 amino acids: CASSLGKTETQYF. The CDR3 DNA reads TGCGCCAGCAGCTTGGGAAAAACAGAGACCCAGTACTTC.

The gene calls are TRBV12-3 or TRBV12-4 and TRBJ1-2, with 7 bases matching TRBD1. J was trimmed by 7 bases and V by 5 bases; bases with no gene match: 10. The CDR3 consists of 14 residues. CDR3 DNA: TGTGCCAGCAGTCGACAGGGAATGAGTGGTGGCTACACCTTC. Translation: CASSRQGMSGGYTF.

The chain links TRBV10-1 to TRBJ2-5; 9 bases line up with TRBD2. The V gene's germline CDR1 is WNHNN and CDR2 SYGVQD (reference sequence). Unmatched junction bases numbered 10, after V lost 5 bases and J lost 3 bases. CDR3 size: 16 residues. The CDR3 sequence: CASSSSGGADKETQYF. The CDR3 DNA reads TGCGCCAGCAGTAGTAGCGGGGGAGCAGACAAAGAGACCCAGTACTTC.

This clonotype was picked up many times. The V call is TRBV12-3 or TRBV12-4, the J call TRBJ2-1; 8 bases match TRBD2. CDR3 size: 16 residues. Trimming cost V 5 bases and J 6 bases; bases outside gene matches: 12. The CDR3 sequence is CASSDPGTRASNEQFF. CDR3 coding DNA: TGTGCCAGCAGTGACCCCGGGACTAGAGCGTCCAATGAGCAGTTCTTC.

This clonotype came up a few times. The chain carries TRBV9 and TRBJ1-2; D is perhaps TRBD1 (5 bases). CDR1 and CDR2 (germline): SGDLS, YYNGEE. CDR3 length equals 14 residues. Trimming took 3 bases from V and 4 from J, leaving 13 bases between them. CDR3 bases: TGTGCCAGCAGCGCCAATGCAGGGTCCTATGGCTACACCTTC. Its protein is CASSANAGSYGYTF.

This clonotype was seen a handful of times. This chain joins TRBV5-6 and TRBJ2-3; either TRBD1 or TRBD2 may supply D (5 bases each). Looked up from germline, CDR1 is SGHDT and CDR2 is YYEEEE. The V end lost 7 bases, the J end lost 2 bases, and 20 bases lay between the germline ends. The CDR3 covers 16 residues. The CDR3 loop is CASHAVGDPPTDTQYF. CDR3 nucleotide sequence: TGTGCCAGCCACGCAGTGGGGGACCCTCCCACAGATACGCAGTATTTT.